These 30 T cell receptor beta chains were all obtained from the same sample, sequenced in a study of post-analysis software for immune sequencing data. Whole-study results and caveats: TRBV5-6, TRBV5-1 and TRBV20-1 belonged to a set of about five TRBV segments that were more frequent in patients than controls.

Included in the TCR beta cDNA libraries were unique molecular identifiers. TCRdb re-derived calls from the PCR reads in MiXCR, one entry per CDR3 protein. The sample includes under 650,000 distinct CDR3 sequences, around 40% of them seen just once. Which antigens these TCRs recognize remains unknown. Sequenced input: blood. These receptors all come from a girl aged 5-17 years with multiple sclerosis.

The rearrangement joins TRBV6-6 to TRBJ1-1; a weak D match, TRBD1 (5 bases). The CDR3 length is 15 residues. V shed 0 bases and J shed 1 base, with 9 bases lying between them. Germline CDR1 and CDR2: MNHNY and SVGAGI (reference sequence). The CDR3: CASSYSPGPNTEAFF. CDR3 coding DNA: TGTGCCAGCAGTTACTCGCCAGGGCCGAACACTGAAGCTTTCTTT.

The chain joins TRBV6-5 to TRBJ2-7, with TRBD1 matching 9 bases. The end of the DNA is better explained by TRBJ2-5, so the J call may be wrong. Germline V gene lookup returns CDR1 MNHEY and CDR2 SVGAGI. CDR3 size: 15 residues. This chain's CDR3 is CASRNPTGGKETQYF. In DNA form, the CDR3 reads TGTGCCAGCAGGAACCCGACAGGGGGGAAAGAGACCCAGTACTTC.

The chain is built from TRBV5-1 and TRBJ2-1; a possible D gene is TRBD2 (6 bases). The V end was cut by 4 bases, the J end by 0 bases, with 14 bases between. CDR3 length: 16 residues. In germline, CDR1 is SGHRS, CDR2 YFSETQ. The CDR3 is CASSPGRGLSYNEQFF. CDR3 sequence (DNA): TGCGCCAGCAGCCCAGGACGGGGACTCTCCTACAATGAGCAGTTCTTC.

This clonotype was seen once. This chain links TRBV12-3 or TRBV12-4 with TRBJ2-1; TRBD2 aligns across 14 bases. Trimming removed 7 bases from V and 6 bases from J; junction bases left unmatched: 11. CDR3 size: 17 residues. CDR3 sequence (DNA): TGTGCCAGCAACCAAAGAGAAGGACTAGCGGGGGGCAATGAGCAGTTCTTC. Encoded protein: CASNQREGLAGGNEQFF.

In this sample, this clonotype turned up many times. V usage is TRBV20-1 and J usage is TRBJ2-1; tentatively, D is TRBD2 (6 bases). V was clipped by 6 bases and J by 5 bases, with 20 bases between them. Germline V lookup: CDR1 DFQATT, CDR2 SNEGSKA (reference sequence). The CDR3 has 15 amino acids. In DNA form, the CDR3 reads TGCAGTGCACCCCGGGGGACTCCGGGGGACAATGAGCAGTTCTTC. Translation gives CSAPRGTPGDNEQFF.

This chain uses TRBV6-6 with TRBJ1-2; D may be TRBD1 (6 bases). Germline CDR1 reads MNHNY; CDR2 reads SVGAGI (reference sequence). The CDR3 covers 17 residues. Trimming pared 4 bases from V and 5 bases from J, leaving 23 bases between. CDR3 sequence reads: CASSSSRGPGRIYGYTF. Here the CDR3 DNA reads TGTGCCAGCAGTTCCTCTCGGGGGCCGGGACGGATATATGGCTACACCTTC.

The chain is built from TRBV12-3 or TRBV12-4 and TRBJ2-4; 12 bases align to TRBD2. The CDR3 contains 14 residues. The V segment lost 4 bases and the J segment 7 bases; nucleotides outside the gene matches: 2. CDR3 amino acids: CASSSGLAGNIQYF. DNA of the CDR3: TGTGCCAGCAGTTCCGGACTAGCGGGGAACATTCAGTACTTC.

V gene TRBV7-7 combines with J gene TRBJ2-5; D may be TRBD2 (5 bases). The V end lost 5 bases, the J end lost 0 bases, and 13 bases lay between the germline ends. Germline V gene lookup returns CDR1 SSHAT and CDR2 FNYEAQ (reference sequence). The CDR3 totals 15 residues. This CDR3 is CASSAGRTYQETQYF. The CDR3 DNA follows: TGTGCCAGCAGCGCGGGCCGAACTTACCAAGAGACCCAGTACTTC.

The chain's CDR3 is CASRPGGGTDTQYF. The CDR3 DNA is TGCGCCAGCCGACCCGGGGGGGGCACAGATACGCAGTATTTT. The J gene is TRBJ2-3, the V gene TRBV5-1; 8 bases fit TRBD2. Per the germline V gene, CDR1 is SGHRS and CDR2 is YFSETQ. This CDR3 is built from 14 residues. Trimming removed 7 bases from V and 1 base from J; junction bases left unmatched: 5.

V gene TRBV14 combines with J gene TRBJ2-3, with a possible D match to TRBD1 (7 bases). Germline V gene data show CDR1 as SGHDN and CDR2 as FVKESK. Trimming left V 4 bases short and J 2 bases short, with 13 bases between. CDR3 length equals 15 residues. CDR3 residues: CASSPRQGLTDTQYF. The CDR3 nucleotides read TGTGCCAGCAGCCCCCGACAGGGACTCACAGATACGCAGTATTTT.

CDR3 DNA sequence: TGTGCCAGCAGCACGGACAGGGGGCCCGATAATTCACCCCTCCACTTT. The encoded protein is CASSTDRGPDNSPLHF. V gene TRBV7-6 combines with J gene TRBJ1-6, with 11 bases aligning to TRBD1. Germline assignment: CDR1 SGHVS and CDR2 FNYEAQ. V shed 5 bases and J 5 bases; nucleotides not matched to a gene: 5. This CDR3 contains 16 residues. Variable domain in full (rest from reference TRBV7-6 and TRBJ1-6): GAGVSQSPRYKVTKRGQDVALRCDPISGHVSLYWYRQALGQGPEFLTYFNYEAQQDKSGLPNDRFSAERPEGSISTLTIQRTEQRDSAMYRCASSTDRGPDNSPLHFGNGTRLTVT.

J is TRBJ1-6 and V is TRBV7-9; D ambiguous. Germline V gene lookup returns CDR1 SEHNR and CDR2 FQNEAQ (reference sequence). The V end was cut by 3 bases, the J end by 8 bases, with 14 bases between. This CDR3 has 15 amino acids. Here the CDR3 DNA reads TGTGCCAGCAGCTTGTGGGTGCAGGCGTATTCACCCCTCCACTTT. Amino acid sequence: CASSLWVQAYSPLHF.

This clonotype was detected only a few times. Written as DNA, the CDR3 is TGTGCCAGCAGCCCGGACGGTGGTGACTATGGCTACACCTTC. Protein: CASSPDGGDYGYTF. The chain couples TRBV6-6 to TRBJ1-2; no firm D call. CDR1 and CDR2 from the germline V gene are MNHNY and SVGAGI (reference sequence). V lost 6 bases and J lost 3, with 14 bases in between. The CDR3 totals 14 residues.

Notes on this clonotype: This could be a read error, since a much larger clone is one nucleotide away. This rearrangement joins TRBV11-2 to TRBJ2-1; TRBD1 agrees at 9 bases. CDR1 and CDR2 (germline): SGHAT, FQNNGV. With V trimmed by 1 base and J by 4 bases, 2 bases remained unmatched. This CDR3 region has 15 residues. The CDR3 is CASSLGTGDYNEQFF. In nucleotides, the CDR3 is TGTGCCAGCAGCTTAGGGACAGGGGATTACAATGAGCAGTTCTTC.

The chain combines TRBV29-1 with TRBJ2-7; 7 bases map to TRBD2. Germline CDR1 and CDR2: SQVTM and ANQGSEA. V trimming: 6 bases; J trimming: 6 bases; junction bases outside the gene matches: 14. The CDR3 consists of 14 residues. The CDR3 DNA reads TGCAGCGTGACGGGAGGCGTGGGGTATAGCGAGCAGTACTTC. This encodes CSVTGGVGYSEQYF.

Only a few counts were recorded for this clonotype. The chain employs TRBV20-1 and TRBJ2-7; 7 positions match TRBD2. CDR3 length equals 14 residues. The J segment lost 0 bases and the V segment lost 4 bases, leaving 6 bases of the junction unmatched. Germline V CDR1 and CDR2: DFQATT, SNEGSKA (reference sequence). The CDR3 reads CSATRLAASYEQYF. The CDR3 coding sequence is TGCAGTGCTACCCGACTAGCAGCCTCCTACGAGCAGTACTTC.

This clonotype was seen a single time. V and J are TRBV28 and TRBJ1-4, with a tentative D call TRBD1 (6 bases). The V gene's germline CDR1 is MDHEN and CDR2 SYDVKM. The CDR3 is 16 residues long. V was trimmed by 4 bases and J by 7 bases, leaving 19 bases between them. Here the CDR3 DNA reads TGTGCCAGCAGTTCATTTTACAGGGATGGTGGTGAAAAACTGTTTTTT. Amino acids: CASSSFYRDGGEKLFF.

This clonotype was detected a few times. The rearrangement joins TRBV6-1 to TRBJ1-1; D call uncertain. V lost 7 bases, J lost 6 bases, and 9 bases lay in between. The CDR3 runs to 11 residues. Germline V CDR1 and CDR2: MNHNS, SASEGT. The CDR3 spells CASNGVSEAFF. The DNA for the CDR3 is TGTGCCAGCAATGGGGTCTCTGAAGCTTTCTTT.

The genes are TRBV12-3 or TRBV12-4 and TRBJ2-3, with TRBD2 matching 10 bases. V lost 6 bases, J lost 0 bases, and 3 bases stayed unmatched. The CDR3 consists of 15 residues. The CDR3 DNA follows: TGTGCCAGCAGACTAGCGGGGACTAGCACAGATACGCAGTATTTT. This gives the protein CASRLAGTSTDTQYF.

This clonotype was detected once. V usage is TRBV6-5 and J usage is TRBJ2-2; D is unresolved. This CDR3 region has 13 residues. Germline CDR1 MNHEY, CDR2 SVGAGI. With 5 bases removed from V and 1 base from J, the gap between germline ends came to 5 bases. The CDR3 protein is CASSIGNTGELFF. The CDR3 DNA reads TGTGCCAGCAGTATAGGGAACACCGGGGAGCTGTTTTTT.

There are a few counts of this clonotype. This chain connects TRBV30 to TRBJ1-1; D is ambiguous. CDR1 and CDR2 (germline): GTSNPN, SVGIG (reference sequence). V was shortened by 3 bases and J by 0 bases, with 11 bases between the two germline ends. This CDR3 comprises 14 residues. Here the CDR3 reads CAWRADSLNTEAFF. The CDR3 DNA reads TGTGCCTGGAGGGCAGACTCCTTGAACACTGAAGCTTTCTTT.

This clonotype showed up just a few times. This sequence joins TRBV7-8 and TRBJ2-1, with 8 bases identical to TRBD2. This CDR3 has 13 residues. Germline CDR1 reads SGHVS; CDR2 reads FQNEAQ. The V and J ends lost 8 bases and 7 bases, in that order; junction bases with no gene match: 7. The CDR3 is CASLDGGVNEQFF. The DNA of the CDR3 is TGTGCCAGCCTGGACGGGGGGGTGAATGAGCAGTTCTTC.

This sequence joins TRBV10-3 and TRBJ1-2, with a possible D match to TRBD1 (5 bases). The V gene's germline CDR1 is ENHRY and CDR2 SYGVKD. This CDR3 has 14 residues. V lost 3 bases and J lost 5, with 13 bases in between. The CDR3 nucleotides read TGTGCCATCAGTGAATCGGGACTTCAGTATGGCTACACCTTC. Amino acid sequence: CAISESGLQYGYTF.

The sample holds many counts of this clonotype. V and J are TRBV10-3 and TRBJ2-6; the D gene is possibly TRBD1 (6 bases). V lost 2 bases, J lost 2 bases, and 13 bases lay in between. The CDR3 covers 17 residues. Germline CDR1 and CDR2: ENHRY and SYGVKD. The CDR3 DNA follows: TGTGCCATCAGTGAGGGTCATAAGGGGGCTGGGGCCAACGTCCTGACTTTC. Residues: CAISEGHKGAGANVLTF.

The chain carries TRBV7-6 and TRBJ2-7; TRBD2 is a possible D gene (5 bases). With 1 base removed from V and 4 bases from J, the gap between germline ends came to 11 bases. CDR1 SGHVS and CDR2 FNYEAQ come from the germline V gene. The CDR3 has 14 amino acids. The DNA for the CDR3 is TGTGCCAGCAGCTTAGACGCGGGTCCTTACGAGCAGTACTTC. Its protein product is CASSLDAGPYEQYF.

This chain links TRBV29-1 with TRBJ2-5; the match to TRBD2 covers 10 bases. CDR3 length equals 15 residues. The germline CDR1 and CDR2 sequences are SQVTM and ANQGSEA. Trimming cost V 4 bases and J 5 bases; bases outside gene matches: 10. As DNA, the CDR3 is TGCAGCGTTGTCGGTAGAGCGGGAGGGGAGGAGACCCAGTACTTC. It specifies CSVVGRAGGEETQYF.

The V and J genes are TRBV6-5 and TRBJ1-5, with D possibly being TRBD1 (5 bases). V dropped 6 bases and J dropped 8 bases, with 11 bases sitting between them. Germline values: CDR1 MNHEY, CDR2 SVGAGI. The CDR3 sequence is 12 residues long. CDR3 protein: CASRTGGEPQHF. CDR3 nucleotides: TGTGCCAGCAGAACAGGAGGTGAGCCCCAGCATTTT.

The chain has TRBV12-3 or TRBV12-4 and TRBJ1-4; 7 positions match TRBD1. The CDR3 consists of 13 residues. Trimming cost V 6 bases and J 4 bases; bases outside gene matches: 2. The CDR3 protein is CASRGQHNEKLFF. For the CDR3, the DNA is TGTGCCAGCAGGGGACAGCATAATGAAAAACTGTTTTTT.

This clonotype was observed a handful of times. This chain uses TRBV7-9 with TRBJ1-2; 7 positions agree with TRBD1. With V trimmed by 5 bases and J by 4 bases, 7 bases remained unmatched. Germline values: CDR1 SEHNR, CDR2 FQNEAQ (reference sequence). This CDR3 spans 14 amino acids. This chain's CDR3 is CASSPRQGSYGYTF. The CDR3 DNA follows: TGTGCCAGCAGCCCCAGACAGGGATCCTATGGCTACACCTTC.

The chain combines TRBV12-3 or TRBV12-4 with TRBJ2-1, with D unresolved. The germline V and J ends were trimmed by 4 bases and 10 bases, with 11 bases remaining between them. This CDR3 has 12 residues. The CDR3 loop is CASSSPIGEQFF. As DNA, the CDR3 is TGTGCCAGCAGTTCGCCTATCGGGGAGCAGTTCTTC.